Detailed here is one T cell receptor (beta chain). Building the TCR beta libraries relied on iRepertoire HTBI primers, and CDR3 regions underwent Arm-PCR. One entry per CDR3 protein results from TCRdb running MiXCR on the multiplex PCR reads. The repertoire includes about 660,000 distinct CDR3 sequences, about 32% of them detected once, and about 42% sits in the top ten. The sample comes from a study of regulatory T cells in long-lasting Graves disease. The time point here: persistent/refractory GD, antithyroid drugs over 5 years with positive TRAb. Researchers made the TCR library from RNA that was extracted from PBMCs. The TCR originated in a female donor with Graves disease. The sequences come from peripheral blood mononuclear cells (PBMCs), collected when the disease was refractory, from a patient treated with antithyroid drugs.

The CDR3 spells CASSALTSTDTQYF. The CDR3 DNA sequence: TGTGCCAGCAGTGCCTTGACTAGCACAGATACGCAGTATTTT. The rearrangement uses TRBV2 and TRBJ2-3, with unresolved D. Germline V gives CDR1 SNHLY, CDR2 FYNNEI. The CDR3 is 14 residues long. Trimming pared 4 bases from V and 0 bases from J, leaving 8 bases between.